The subject of this entry is one TCR beta chain. Its target antigen remains unknown. Qualities for individual bases were not recorded, and no much larger clone is one base off. The germline V gene sets CDR1 to SGHDT and CDR2 to YYEEEE. After removal of 4 bases from V and 5 bases from J, the junction retains 2 bases not matched to a gene. Inclusive of the bounding cysteine and phenylalanine, the CDR3 is 14 residues long. The DNA shown is the 42-base CDR3, in frame from base 1. According to the study, the label for this sample's time point signals: less than five weeks on oral tofacitinib. In the paper's terms, the treatment or condition label means: oral pan-JAK inhibitor, 5-10 mg twice daily. Lesional scalp punch biopsies and peripheral blood were collected from alopecia areata patients. PBMCs were isolated by density centrifugation and stained for CD3, CD4 and CD8, and CD4+ and CD8+ T cells were sorted on a FACSAria.

This sample was taken from a study of CD8+ T cells in alopecia areata (dated by TCRdb to 2016 to 2019). In terms of the full investigation: Treated patients were enrolled in an open-label pilot trial of oral tofacitinib at 5 to 10 mg twice daily for moderate-to-severe alopecia areata. Tofacitinib was given for 6 to 18 months, followed by 6 months of follow-up off drug to assess delayed response and recurrence. In treated patients, disease severity was measured using the SALT score, which gives the percentage of scalp surface area affected. In both human patients and the C3H/HeJ mouse model, the study applied high-throughput TCRbeta sequencing to look at T cell clonal expansion in alopecia areata. On the human side, TCRbeta sequencing was run on scalp tissue and on sorted CD4+ and CD8+ peripheral blood T cells from healthy controls and from alopecia areata patients with either patchy or totalis/universalis disease. Tofacitinib-treated patients had biopsies at baseline and at 4 and 24 weeks of treatment, with a later scalp biopsy in several patients. Clonality in the scalp was compared among normal scalp (n=4), patchy alopecia areata scalp (n=8), and alopecia totalis/universalis scalp (n=8). RNA came from the PAXgene miRNA kit for fixed scalp, the miRNeasy kit for PBMCs, and the RNeasy kit for mouse skin. TCRbeta CDR3 regions were amplified by immunoSEQ multiplex PCR using 35 Vbeta forward and 13 Jbeta reverse primers.

The method was the immunoSEQ multiplex PCR assay. RNA was extracted from all samples and reverse transcribed into cDNA, which served as template for TCR sequencing. SuperScript III was used to make first-strand cDNA, primed with a 2:1 mix of oligo-dT and random hexamers. A synthetic immune receptor repertoire was used to gauge amplification bias, and whatever bias remained was removed computationally. The source study handled its data this way. Raw reads were preprocessed to remove errors, and CDR3 was defined by IMGT conventions from the conserved cysteine to phenylalanine. To get clonality, Shannon entropy was normalized by log2 of the number of productive unique TCRs and the result was subtracted from 1. Scalp TCRbeta sequences were cross-referenced with sorted blood CD4 and CD8 repertoires so that the CD4 or CD8 identity of scalp clones could be inferred. TCRdb took over this immuneACCESS table, retaining in-frame rearrangements with V and J assigned. Such tables are incomplete; in checked studies, under half of the missing clones stem from an unresolved V gene, and the remainder is unexplained. D and trimming come from the DNA, and the V and J calls and clone size come from that table. A total of approximately 200,000 clones appear in this sample, around 60% of them only once. In total, the top ten clones hold about 0.65% of the sample.

General study outcomes and caveats: Tofacitinib significantly decreased scalp clonality and the number of expanded CD8+ clones among the top 100 scalp clones. Because the treated cohort was small and had just a single nonresponder, larger studies are needed to establish links between baseline CD8+ expansion and response. Scalp TCR repertoire analysis is complicated because resident alphabeta T cells in normal human skin are also sequenced, whereas mouse skin is dominated by gammadelta T cells. During tofacitinib treatment, many expanded lesional clones stuck around in both scalp and blood, and this persistence may partly explain why relapse happens after treatment is stopped. Shared TCR sequences between patients were less evident than in mice, which may be partly attributable to HLA diversity in the patient population. Lesional scalp, especially in alopecia totalis/universalis, showed higher clonality and more expanded CD8+ clones than normal scalp, suggesting antigenic drive.

This TCR was recovered from a human donor with alopecia areata. The sequenced sample was CD4+ T cells sorted from blood, obtained at week 4, from a patient treated with tofacitinib. Recombination linked TRBV5-6 to TRBJ2-2, and TRBD1 matches 10 of the central bases. The CDR3 region has the sequence CASSRDRGTGELFF. The DNA sequence follows: TGTGCCAGCAGCCGGGACAGGGGTACCGGGGAGCTGTTTTTT. Full variable domain (CDR3 extended with the reference TRBV5-6 and TRBJ2-2 proteins): DAGVTQSPTHLIKTRGQQVTLRCSPKSGHDTVSWYQQALGQGPQFIFQYYEEEERQRGNFPDRFSGHQFPNYSSELNVNALLLGDSALYLCASSRDRGTGELFFGEGSRLTVL.